The 10 T cell receptor beta chains below come from one sample, sequenced in a study of blood T cell repertoires in COVID-19. The assay was immunoSEQ multiplex PCR, and TCRdb's table has in-frame clones only and misses some. Among 200,000 to 250,000 clones, 70% to 90% were seen once, and the ten largest hold less than 3.5%. Input material: peripheral blood. These receptors originate from a man in his thirties or forties with COVID-19, enrolled during active disease.

This chain connects TRBV12-3 or TRBV12-4 to TRBJ1-3; D unclear. The CDR3 consists of 13 residues. The germline V and J ends were trimmed by 7 bases and 0 bases, with 7 bases remaining between them. CDR3 loop: CASTGYSGNTIYF. DNA of the CDR3: TGTGCCAGCACAGGCTACTCTGGAAACACCATATATTTT.

This rearrangement joins TRBV6-4 to TRBJ1-5; a weak D match, TRBD1 (5 bases). Trimming stripped 6 bases from V and 0 bases from J, with 9 bases between. This CDR3 region has 14 residues. The germline CDR1 and CDR2 sequences are MRHNA and SNTAGT. CDR3 in DNA: TGTGCCAGCAGCCGACAGAATAGCAATCAGCCCCAGCATTTT. It is translated as CASSRQNSNQPQHF.

This chain joins TRBV19 and TRBJ1-1; perhaps TRBD1 as D (6 bases). V gave up 0 bases and J gave up 1 base, with 12 bases separating them. The CDR3 runs to 16 residues. From germline, CDR1 is LNHDA and CDR2 SQIVND (reference sequence). CDR3 sequence reads: CASSIDGGLRNTEAFF. CDR3 coding DNA: TGTGCCAGTAGTATAGATGGGGGCCTACGGAACACTGAAGCTTTCTTT.

V is TRBV12-3 or TRBV12-4 and J is TRBJ1-1, with D possibly matching TRBD1 (6 bases). The V end was cut by 6 bases, the J end by 5 bases, with 13 bases between. The CDR3 is made up of 13 amino acids. In DNA form, the CDR3 reads TGTGCCAGCAGCAAAGGACAGCGGACTGAAGCTTTCTTT. Its protein product is CASSKGQRTEAFF.

The chain couples TRBV3-1 (or the pseudogene TRBV3-2) to TRBJ1-1; D is ambiguous. CDR1 is LGHDT and CDR2 is YNNKEL in the germline V gene (reference sequence). CDR3 size: 14 residues. V lost 6 bases, J lost 3 bases, and 14 bases lay in between. This chain's CDR3 is CASSRISEDTEAFF. CDR3 nucleotides: TGTGCCAGCAGTCGAATTAGTGAGGACACTGAAGCTTTCTTT.

The CDR3 sequence: CASSLQMGQLGNTIYF. DNA for the CDR3: TGCGCCAGCAGCTTACAAATGGGACAACTGGGAAACACCATATATTTT. The rearrangement joins TRBV5-1 to TRBJ1-3, with D perhaps TRBD1 (6 bases). Trimming took off 2 bases at V and 4 bases at J, with 16 bases between the two ends. The CDR3 contains 16 residues. Germline values: CDR1 SGHRS, CDR2 YFSETQ.

The chain combines TRBV6-2 or TRBV6-3 with TRBJ2-1; 14 bases fit TRBD2. Germline V gene data show CDR1 as MNHEY and CDR2 as SVGEGT. The CDR3 runs 16 residues. Trimming took 4 bases from V and 12 from J; bases not matched to a gene: 11. The CDR3 DNA sequence: TGTGCCAGCAGTTCCTCCGGGACTAGCGGGGGCCTTGGGCAGTTCTTC. It encodes CASSSSGTSGGLGQFF.

The genes are TRBV19 and TRBJ1-3; TRBD1 might be the D (6 bases). This CDR3 comprises 16 residues. The V gene's germline CDR1 is LNHDA and CDR2 SQIVND (reference sequence). V was clipped by 8 bases and J by 0 bases, with 17 bases between them. CDR3 region: CASGNTDRTSGNTIYF. CDR3 nucleotide sequence: TGTGCCAGTGGAAATACCGACAGGACCTCTGGAAACACCATATATTTT. The full variable domain, with the rest looked up from reference TRBV19 and TRBJ1-3, is DGGITQSPKYLFRKEGQNVTLSCEQNLNHDAMYWYRQDPGQGLRLIYYSQIVNDFQKGDIAEGYSVSREKKESFPLTVTSAQKNPTAFYLCASGNTDRTSGNTIYFGEGSWLTVV.

This sequence joins TRBV29-1 and TRBJ2-7; 10 bases fit TRBD2. The CDR3 length is 14 residues. Germline assignment: CDR1 SQVTM and CDR2 ANQGSEA. V lost 7 bases to trimming and J lost 0 bases; unmatched junction nucleotides: 6. The CDR3 DNA reads as TGCAGCGCCGTTAGCGGGAGGAACTCCTACGAGCAGTACTTC. Protein sequence: CSAVSGRNSYEQYF.

The chain employs TRBV5-6 and TRBJ2-2, with TRBD2 matching 9 bases. With V trimmed by 1 base and J by 7 bases, 14 bases remained unmatched. CDR1 and CDR2 (germline): SGHDT, YYEEEE. This CDR3 comprises 18 residues. This chain's CDR3 is CASSLYAQGGGVRGELFF. The CDR3 coding sequence is TGTGCCAGCAGCTTGTACGCCCAAGGCGGGGGGGTCCGCGGGGAGCTGTTTTTT.